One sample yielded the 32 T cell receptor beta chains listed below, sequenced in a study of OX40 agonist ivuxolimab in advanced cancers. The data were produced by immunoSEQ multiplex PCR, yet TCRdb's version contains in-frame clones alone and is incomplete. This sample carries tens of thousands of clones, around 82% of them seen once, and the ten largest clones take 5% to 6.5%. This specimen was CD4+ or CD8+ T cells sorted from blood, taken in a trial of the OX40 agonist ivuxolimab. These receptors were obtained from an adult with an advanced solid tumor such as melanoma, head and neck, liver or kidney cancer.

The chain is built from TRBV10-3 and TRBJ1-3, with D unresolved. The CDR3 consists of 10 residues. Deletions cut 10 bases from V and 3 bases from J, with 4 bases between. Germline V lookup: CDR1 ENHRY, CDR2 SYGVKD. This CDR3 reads CATRGNTIYF. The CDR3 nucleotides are TGTGCCACCCGTGGAAACACCATATATTTT.

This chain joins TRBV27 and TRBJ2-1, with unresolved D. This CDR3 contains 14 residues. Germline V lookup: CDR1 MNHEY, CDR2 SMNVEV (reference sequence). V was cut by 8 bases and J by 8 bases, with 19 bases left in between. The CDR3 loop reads CASSATALGHEQFF. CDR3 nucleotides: TGTGCCAGCTCCGCTACAGCTCTCGGGCATGAGCAGTTCTTC.

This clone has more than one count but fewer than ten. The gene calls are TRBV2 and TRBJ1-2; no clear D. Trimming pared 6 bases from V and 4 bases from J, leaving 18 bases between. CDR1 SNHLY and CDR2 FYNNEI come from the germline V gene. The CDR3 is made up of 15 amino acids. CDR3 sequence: CASRAEPAGFYGYTF. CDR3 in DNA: TGTGCCAGCAGGGCGGAACCAGCGGGTTTCTATGGCTACACCTTC.

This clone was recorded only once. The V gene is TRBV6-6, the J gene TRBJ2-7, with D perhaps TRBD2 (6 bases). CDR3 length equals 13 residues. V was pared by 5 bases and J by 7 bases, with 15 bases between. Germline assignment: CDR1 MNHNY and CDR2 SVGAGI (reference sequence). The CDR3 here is CASSRDSAGEQYF. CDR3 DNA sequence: TGTGCCAGCAGTAGGGATAGCGCGGGAGAGCAGTACTTC.

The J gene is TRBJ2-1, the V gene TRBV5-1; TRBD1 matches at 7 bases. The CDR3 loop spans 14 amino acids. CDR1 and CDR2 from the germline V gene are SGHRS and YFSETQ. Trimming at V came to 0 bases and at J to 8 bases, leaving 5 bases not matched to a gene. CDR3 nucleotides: TGCGCCAGCAGCTTGGGCGACAGGGCCCATGAGCAGTTCTTC. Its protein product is CASSLGDRAHEQFF.

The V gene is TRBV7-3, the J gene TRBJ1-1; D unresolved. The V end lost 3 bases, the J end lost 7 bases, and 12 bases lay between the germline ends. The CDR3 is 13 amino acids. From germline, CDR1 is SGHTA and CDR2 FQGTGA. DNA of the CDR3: TGTGCCAGCAGCTTGACACCCTATAGTGAAGCTTTCTTT. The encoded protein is CASSLTPYSEAFF.

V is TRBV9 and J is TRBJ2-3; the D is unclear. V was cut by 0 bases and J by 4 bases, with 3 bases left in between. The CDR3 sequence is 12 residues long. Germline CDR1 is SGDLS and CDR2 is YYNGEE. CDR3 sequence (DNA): TGTGCCAGCAGCGTAGTCTCAGATACGCAGTATTTT. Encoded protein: CASSVVSDTQYF.

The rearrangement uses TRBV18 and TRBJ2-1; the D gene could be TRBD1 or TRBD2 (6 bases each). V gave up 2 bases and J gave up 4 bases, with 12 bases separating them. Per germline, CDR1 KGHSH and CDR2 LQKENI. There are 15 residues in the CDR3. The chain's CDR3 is CASSPGGPAYNEQFF. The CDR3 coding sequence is TGTGCCAGCTCACCAGGGGGGCCCGCATACAATGAGCAGTTCTTC.

CDR3 sequence: CASSLDGRGTEAFF. The DNA for the CDR3 is TGTGCCAGCAGTTTGGACGGACGGGGGACTGAAGCTTTCTTT. The chain links TRBV27 to TRBJ1-1; perhaps TRBD1 as D (5 bases). CDR3 length: 14 residues. Trimming removed 3 bases from V and 5 bases from J, with 13 bases in between. Germline V lookup: CDR1 MNHEY, CDR2 SMNVEV (reference sequence).

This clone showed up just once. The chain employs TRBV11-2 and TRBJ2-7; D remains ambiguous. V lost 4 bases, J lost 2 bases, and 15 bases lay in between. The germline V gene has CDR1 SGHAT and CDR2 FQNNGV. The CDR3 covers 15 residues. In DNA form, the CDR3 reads TGTGCCAGCAGCTCGCCGCGGTTCGTGGCCTACGAGCAGTACTTC. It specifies CASSSPRFVAYEQYF.

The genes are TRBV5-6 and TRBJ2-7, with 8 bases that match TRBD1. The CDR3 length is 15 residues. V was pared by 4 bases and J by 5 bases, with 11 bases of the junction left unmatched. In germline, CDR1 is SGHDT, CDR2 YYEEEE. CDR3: CASSATDRAGNEQYF. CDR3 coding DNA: TGTGCCAGCAGCGCGACGGACAGGGCCGGGAACGAGCAGTACTTC. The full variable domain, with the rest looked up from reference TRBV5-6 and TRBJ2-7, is DAGVTQSPTHLIKTRGQQVTLRCSPKSGHDTVSWYQQALGQGPQFIFQYYEEEERQRGNFPDRFSGHQFPNYSSELNVNALLLGDSALYLCASSATDRAGNEQYFGPGTRLTVT.

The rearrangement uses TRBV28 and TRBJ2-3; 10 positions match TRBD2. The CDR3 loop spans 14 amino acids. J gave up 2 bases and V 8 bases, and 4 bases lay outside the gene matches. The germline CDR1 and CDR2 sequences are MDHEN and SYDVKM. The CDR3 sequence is CASFSGRTTDTQYF. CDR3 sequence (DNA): TGTGCCAGCTTTAGCGGGAGGACCACAGATACGCAGTATTTT.

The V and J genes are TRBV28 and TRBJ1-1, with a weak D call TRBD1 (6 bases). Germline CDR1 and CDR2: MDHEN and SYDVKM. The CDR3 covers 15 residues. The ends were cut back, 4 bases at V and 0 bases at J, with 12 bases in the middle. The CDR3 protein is CASSSLTGLNTEAFF. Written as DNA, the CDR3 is TGTGCCAGCAGTTCCTTGACAGGACTGAACACTGAAGCTTTCTTT.

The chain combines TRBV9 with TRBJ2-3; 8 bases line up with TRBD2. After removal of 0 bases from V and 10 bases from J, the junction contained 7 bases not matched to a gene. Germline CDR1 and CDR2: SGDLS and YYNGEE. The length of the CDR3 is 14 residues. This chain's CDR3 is CASSVGGVREAQYF. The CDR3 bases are TGTGCCAGCAGCGTAGGGGGAGTGCGGGAGGCGCAGTATTTT. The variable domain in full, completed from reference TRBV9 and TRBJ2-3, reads DSGVTQTPKHLITATGQRVTLRCSPRSGDLSVYWYQQSLDQGLQFLIQYYNGEERAKGNILERFSAQQFPDLHSELNLSSLELGDSALYFCASSVGGVREAQYFGPGTRLTVL.

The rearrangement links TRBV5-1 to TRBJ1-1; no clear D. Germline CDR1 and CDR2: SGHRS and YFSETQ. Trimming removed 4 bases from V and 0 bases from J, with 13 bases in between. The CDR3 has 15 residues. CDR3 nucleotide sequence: TGCGCCAGCAGCCCGGGTGGGATTATGAACACTGAAGCTTTCTTT. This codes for CASSPGGIMNTEAFF. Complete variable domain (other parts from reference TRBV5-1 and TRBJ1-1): KAGVTQTPRYLIKTRGQQVTLSCSPISGHRSVSWYQQTPGQGLQFLFEYFSETQRNKGNFPGRFSGRQFSNSRSEMNVSTLELGDSALYLCASSPGGIMNTEAFFGQGTRLTVV.

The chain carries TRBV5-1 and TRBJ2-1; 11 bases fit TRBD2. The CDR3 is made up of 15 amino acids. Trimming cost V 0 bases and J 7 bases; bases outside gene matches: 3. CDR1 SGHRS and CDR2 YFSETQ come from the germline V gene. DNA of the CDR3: TGCGCCAGCAGCTTGGCACTAGCGGGAGATAATGAGCAGTTCTTC. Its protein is CASSLALAGDNEQFF.

The CDR3 nucleotides are TGTGCCAGCAGCCCCTCCGGGAGGCCCGTAATAGAAAAACTGTTTTTT. It translates to CASSPSGRPVIEKLFF. The J gene is TRBJ1-4, the V gene TRBV27; D remains ambiguous. Germline CDR1 reads MNHEY; CDR2 reads SMNVEV (reference sequence). The CDR3 contains 16 residues. V was trimmed by 6 bases and J by 8 bases, leaving 22 bases between them.

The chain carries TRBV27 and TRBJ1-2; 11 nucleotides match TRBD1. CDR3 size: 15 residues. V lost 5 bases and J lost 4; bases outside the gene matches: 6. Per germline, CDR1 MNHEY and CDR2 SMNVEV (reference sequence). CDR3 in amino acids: CASSPLGTGGYGYTF. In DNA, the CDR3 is TGTGCCAGCAGTCCGCTGGGGACAGGGGGCTATGGCTACACCTTC.

CDR3 residues: CASSRTPETTGQPQHF. CDR3 sequence (DNA): TGTGCCAGCAGCCGAACGCCCGAAACTACAGGACAGCCCCAGCATTTT. This sequence joins TRBV7-8 and TRBJ1-5, with D possibly TRBD1 on 5 matching bases. Germline V lookup: CDR1 SGHVS, CDR2 FQNEAQ. Trimming cost V 5 bases and J 7 bases, with 21 bases left between them. This CDR3 region has 16 residues.

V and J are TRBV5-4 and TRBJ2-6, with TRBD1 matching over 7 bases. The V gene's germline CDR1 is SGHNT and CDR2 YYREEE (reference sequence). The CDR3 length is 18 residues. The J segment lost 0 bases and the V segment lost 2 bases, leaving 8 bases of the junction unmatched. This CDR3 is CASSFRGQAISGANVLTF. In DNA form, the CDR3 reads TGTGCCAGCAGCTTCCGCGGACAGGCGATCTCTGGGGCCAACGTCCTGACTTTC.

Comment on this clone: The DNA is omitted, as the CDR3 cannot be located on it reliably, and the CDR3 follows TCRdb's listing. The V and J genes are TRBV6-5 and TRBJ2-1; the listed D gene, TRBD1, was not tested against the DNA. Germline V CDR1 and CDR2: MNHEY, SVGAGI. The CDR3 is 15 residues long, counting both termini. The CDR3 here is CASSTSGQGSNEQFF.

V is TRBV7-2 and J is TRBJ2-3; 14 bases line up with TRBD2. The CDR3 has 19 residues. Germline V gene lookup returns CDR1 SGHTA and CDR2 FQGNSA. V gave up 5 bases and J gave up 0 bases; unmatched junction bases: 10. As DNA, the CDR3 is TGTGCCAGCAGCCACTCCGGGACTAGCGGGAGCAGGAGCACAGATACGCAGTATTTT. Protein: CASSHSGTSGSRSTDTQYF.

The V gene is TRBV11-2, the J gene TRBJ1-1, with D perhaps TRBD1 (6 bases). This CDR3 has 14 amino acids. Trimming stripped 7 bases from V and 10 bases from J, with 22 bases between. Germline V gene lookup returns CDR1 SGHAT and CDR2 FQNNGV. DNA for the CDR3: TGTGCCAGCAACTTTGGCGGGGGCGAAGTAGGAGCTTTCTTT. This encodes CASNFGGGEVGAFF.

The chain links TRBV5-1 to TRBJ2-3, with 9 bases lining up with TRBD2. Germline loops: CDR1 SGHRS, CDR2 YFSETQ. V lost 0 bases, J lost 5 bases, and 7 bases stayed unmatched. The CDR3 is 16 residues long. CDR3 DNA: TGCGCCAGCAGCTTGGTGAGCGGGAGGTTTGTAGATACGCAGTATTTT. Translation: CASSLVSGRFVDTQYF.

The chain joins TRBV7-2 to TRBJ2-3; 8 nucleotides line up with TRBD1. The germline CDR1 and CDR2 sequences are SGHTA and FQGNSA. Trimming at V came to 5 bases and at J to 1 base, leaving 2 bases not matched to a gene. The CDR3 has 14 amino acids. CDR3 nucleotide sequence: TGTGCCAGCAGCACGGGACAGGGCACAGATACGCAGTATTTT. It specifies CASSTGQGTDTQYF.

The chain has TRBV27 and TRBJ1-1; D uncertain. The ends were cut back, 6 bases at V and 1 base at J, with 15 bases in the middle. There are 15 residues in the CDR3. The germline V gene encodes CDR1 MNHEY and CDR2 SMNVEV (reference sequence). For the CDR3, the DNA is TGTGCCAGCAGGCCGAGCGGGCAGCGGAACACTGAAGCTTTCTTT. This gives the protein CASRPSGQRNTEAFF.

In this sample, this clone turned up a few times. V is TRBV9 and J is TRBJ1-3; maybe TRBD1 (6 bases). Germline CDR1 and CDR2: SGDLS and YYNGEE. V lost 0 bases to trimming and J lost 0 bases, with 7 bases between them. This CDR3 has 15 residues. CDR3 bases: TGTGCCAGCAGCGTAGCAGGGGACTCTGGAAACACCATATATTTT. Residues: CASSVAGDSGNTIYF.

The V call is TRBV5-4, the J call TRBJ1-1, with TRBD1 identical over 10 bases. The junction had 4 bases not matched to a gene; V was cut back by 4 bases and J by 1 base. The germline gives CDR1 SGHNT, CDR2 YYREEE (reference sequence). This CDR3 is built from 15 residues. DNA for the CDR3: TGTGCCAGCAGCCCGAGGACAGGGGGGAACACTGAAGCTTTCTTT. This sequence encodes CASSPRTGGNTEAFF.

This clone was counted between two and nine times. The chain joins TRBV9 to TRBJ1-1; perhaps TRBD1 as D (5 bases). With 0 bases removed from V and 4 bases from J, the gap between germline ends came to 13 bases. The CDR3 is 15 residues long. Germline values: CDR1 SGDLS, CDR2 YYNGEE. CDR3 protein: CASSVGPGGTTEAFF. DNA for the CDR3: TGTGCCAGCAGCGTAGGCCCTGGGGGGACCACTGAAGCTTTCTTT.

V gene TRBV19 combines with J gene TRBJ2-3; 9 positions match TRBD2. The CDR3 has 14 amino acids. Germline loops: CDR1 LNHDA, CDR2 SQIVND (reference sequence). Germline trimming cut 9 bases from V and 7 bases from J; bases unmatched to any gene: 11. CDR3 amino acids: CARERAGGLYTQYF. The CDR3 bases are TGTGCCAGGGAAAGGGCGGGGGGGCTATATACGCAGTATTTT.

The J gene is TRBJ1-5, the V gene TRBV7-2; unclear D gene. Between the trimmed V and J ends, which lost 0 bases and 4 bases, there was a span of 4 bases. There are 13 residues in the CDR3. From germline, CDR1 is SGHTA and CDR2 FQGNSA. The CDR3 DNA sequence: TGTGCCAGCAGCTTAGCGCGTAATCAGCCCCAGCATTTT. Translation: CASSLARNQPQHF.

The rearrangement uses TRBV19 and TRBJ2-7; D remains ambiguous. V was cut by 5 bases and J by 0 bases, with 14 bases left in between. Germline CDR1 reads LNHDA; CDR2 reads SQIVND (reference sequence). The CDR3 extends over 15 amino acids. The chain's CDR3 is CASSPDGVPSYEQYF. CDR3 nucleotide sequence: TGTGCCAGTAGTCCCGACGGTGTACCCTCCTACGAGCAGTACTTC.